Included here is one TCR beta chain sequence, with context. These data originate in a study of cytomegalovirus exposure and HLA in healthy donors. Vbeta (60) and Jbeta (13) primers were used in the PCR. Assay used: immunoSEQ multiplex PCR; TCRdb lists only in-frame clones, some missing. The sample includes around 120,000 clones, 70% to 80% of them seen just once. CDR1 and CDR2 (germline): SGHVS, FNYEAQ. The V end lost 5 bases, the J end lost 2 bases, and 28 bases lay between the germline ends. This CDR3 spans 20 amino acids. The sequence was collected from a woman aged 45-65 years in good health and CMV-seropositive. The rearrangement links TRBV7-6 to TRBJ2-1, with a possible D match to TRBD1 (7 bases). The material sequenced was PBMCs. The CDR3, as DNA: TGTGCCAGCAGCCCCAGGGGGGCACAAACCAGGGGCCTAACCTACAATGAGCAGTTCTTC. It codes for CASSPRGAQTRGLTYNEQFF.